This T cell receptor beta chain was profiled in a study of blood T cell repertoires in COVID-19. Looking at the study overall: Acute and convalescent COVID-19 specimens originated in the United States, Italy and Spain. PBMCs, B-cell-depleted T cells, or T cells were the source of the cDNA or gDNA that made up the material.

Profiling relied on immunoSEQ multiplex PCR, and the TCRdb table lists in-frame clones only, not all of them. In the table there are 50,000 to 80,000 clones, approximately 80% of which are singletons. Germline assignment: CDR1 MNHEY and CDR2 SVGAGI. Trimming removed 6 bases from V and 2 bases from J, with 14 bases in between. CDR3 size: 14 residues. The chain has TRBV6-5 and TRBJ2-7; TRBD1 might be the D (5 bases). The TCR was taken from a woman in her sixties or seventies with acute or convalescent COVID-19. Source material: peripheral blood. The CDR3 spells CASRQGRRTYEQYF. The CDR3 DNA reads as TGTGCCAGCAGGCAGGGCAGGCGAACCTACGAGCAGTACTTC.